The 32 T cell receptor beta chains below all came from one sample that was sequenced in a study of blood T cell repertoires in COVID-19. TCRdb's table, derived via immunoSEQ multiplex PCR, lists solely in-frame clones and lacks some. The sample holds 72,000 or so clones, 86% seen once. Sequencing used peripheral blood. These receptors were collected from a woman in her sixties or seventies with acute or convalescent COVID-19.

The chain is built from TRBV11-2 and TRBJ2-1, with D perhaps matching TRBD1 (5 bases). Trimming took 2 bases from V and 0 from J, leaving 11 bases between them. The CDR3 extends over 16 amino acids. In germline, CDR1 is SGHAT, CDR2 FQNNGV. The CDR3 coding sequence is TGTGCCAGCAGCTTAAAGGGGCGCCGCTCCTACAATGAGCAGTTCTTC. Protein: CASSLKGRRSYNEQFF. Full variable domain (missing parts from reference TRBV11-2 and TRBJ2-1): EAGVAQSPRYKIIEKRQSVAFWCNPISGHATLYWYQQILGQGPKLLIQFQNNGVVDDSQLPKDRFSAERLKGVDSTLKIQPAKLEDSAVYLCASSLKGRRSYNEQFFGPGTRLTVL.

The CDR3 nucleotides read TGCGCCAGCAGCCCCAGACAGGGTCAGGGAGAGACCCAGTACTTC. Residues: CASSPRQGQGETQYF. The rearrangement links TRBV5-1 to TRBJ2-5; TRBD1 matches 7 bases. The V gene's germline CDR1 is SGHRS and CDR2 YFSETQ. V gave up 4 bases and J gave up 4 bases; unmatched junction bases: 10. The CDR3 totals 15 residues.

The chain links TRBV11-2 to TRBJ1-2, with 12 bases aligning to TRBD1. J gave up 8 bases and V 2 bases, and 9 bases lay outside the gene matches. The CDR3 is 16 amino acids. Germline V lookup: CDR1 SGHAT, CDR2 FQNNGV. Here the CDR3 DNA reads TGTGCCAGCAGCTTAACCCCGGGACAGGGGGCGGACGGCTACACCTTC. As protein: CASSLTPGQGADGYTF.

The chain has TRBV5-8 and TRBJ2-1, with a tentative D call TRBD2 (7 bases). From germline, CDR1 is SGHTS and CDR2 YDEGEE. CDR3 size: 16 residues. Trimming stripped 3 bases from V and 7 bases from J, with 20 bases between. CDR3 nucleotide sequence: TGTGCCAGCAGCTCCCGAGTGGGGGGGCGCTTTAATGAGCAGTTCTTC. Encoded protein: CASSSRVGGRFNEQFF.

This chain uses TRBV25-1 with TRBJ1-3, with D unclear. Germline-derived CDR1 and CDR2 are MGHDK and SYGVNS. V gave up 7 bases and J gave up 8 bases, with 9 bases separating them. There are 11 residues in the CDR3. The CDR3 DNA reads as TGTGCCAGCACCCCCGGTGACACCATATATTTT. Its translation is CASTPGDTIYF. Using reference TRBV25-1 and TRBJ1-3 for the parts outside the CDR3, the full variable domain is EADIYQTPRYLVIGTGKKITLECSQTMGHDKMYWYQQDPGMELHLIHYSYGVNSTEKGDLSSESTVSRIRTEHFPLTLESARPSHTSQYLCASTPGDTIYFGEGSWLTVV.

The chain is built from TRBV14 and TRBJ2-2, with 8 bases that match TRBD2. The J segment lost 3 bases and the V segment lost 3 bases, leaving 9 bases of the junction unmatched. CDR1 is SGHDN and CDR2 is FVKESK in the germline V gene. This CDR3 is built from 17 residues. CDR3: CASSHLPGLAYTGELFF. The CDR3 DNA follows: TGTGCCAGCAGCCACCTTCCCGGACTAGCATACACCGGGGAGCTGTTTTTT.

The chain combines TRBV7-9 with TRBJ2-7, with 8 nucleotides matching TRBD1. The CDR3 has 15 residues. After removal of 3 bases from V and 1 base from J, the junction contained 5 bases not matched to a gene. Germline-derived CDR1 and CDR2 are SEHNR and FQNEAQ (reference sequence). CDR3 bases: TGTGCCAGCAGCTTTTCAGGGGGCTTATCCTACGAGCAGTACTTC. This codes for CASSFSGGLSYEQYF.

The chain is built from TRBV10-3 and TRBJ1-2; D might be TRBD1 (6 bases). The germline V and J ends were trimmed by 6 bases and 6 bases, with 17 bases remaining between them. Germline V lookup: CDR1 ENHRY, CDR2 SYGVKD. CDR3 length equals 14 residues. CDR3 in DNA: TGTGCCATCAGCCCACAGGGAAATGGAGATGGCTACACCTTC. Protein product: CAISPQGNGDGYTF.

A few counts support this clone. Written as DNA, the CDR3 is TGTGCCATCAGTGCCATCCCCGGGACTAGCGGGAATAGAGATACGCAGTATTTT. It encodes CAISAIPGTSGNRDTQYF. The chain is built from TRBV10-3 and TRBJ2-3, with 13 nucleotides matching TRBD2. Germline CDR1 is ENHRY and CDR2 is SYGVKD. The CDR3 is 18 residues long. V lost 4 bases to trimming and J lost 5 bases; unmatched junction nucleotides: 12.

The table lists this clone with a few counts. The CDR3 coding sequence is TGTGCCACCAGCAGAGATCGGGACTCACAGTACGAGCAGTACTTC. Amino acid sequence: CATSRDRDSQYEQYF. The genes are TRBV15 and TRBJ2-7; D may be TRBD2 (6 bases). The V gene lost 0 bases and the J gene lost 4 bases, with 13 bases spanning the gap. There are 15 residues in the CDR3. Germline assignment: CDR1 LNHNV and CDR2 YYDKDF (reference sequence).

The CDR3 coding sequence is TGTGCCAGCAGTTTTCAGGCGGGGGGGACAGATACGCAGTATTTT. It yields the protein CASSFQAGGTDTQYF. The chain has TRBV28 and TRBJ2-3; 9 bases fit TRBD2. V was clipped by 3 bases and J by 3 bases; unmatched bases: 4. The CDR3 spans 15 residues. The germline V gene encodes CDR1 MDHEN and CDR2 SYDVKM. Drawing the rest from reference TRBV28 and TRBJ2-3, the complete variable domain is DVKVTQSSRYLVKRTGEKVFLECVQDMDHENMFWYRQDPGLGLRLIYFSYDVKMKEKGDIPEGYSVSREKKERFSLILESASTNQTSMYLCASSFQAGGTDTQYFGPGTRLTVL.

This clone was recorded once. The gene calls are TRBV5-1 and TRBJ2-7, with 9 bases matching TRBD2. J gave up 7 bases and V 1 base, and 12 bases lay outside the gene matches. The CDR3 has 16 amino acids. CDR1 is SGHRS and CDR2 is YFSETQ in the germline V gene. CDR3 coding DNA: TGCGCCAGCAGCTTGTATAGCGGGGGAGCGGGTGGAGAGCAGTACTTC. Amino acid sequence: CASSLYSGGAGGEQYF.

J is TRBJ1-3 and V is TRBV6-5; 8 bases match TRBD1. This CDR3 has 14 amino acids. V lost 5 bases to trimming and J lost 4 bases; unmatched junction nucleotides: 4. Germline values: CDR1 MNHEY, CDR2 SVGAGI. The CDR3 nucleotides read TGTGCCAGCAGTCTAGACAGGGGAGGAAACACCATATATTTT. Its protein product is CASSLDRGGNTIYF.

The chain combines TRBV25-1 with TRBJ1-2; D is undetermined. Looked up from germline, CDR1 is MGHDK and CDR2 is SYGVNS. V was trimmed by 3 bases and J by 4 bases, leaving 6 bases between them. CDR3 size: 12 residues. CDR3 sequence (DNA): TGTGCCAGCAGTGATCCCCTCTATGGCTACACCTTC. This codes for CASSDPLYGYTF.

The chain has TRBV30 and TRBJ1-1; a weak D match, TRBD1 (6 bases). The germline CDR1 and CDR2 sequences are GTSNPN and SVGIG (reference sequence). The CDR3 totals 15 residues. The germline V and J ends were trimmed by 2 bases and 5 bases, with 18 bases remaining between them. CDR3 bases: TGTGCCTGGAGTCTTACAACCAGGGGTCCTACTGAAGCTTTCTTT. This gives the protein CAWSLTTRGPTEAFF.

CDR3 bases: TGTGCCAGCAGCTTGGACAGGGTGGGGACTGAAGCTTTCTTT. It specifies CASSLDRVGTEAFF. The chain has TRBV11-2 and TRBJ1-1; 8 bases fit TRBD1. Germline V gene data show CDR1 as SGHAT and CDR2 as FQNNGV. The CDR3 consists of 14 residues. Trimming at V came to 3 bases and at J to 5 bases, leaving 5 bases not matched to a gene. Drawing the rest from reference TRBV11-2 and TRBJ1-1, the complete variable domain is EAGVAQSPRYKIIEKRQSVAFWCNPISGHATLYWYQQILGQGPKLLIQFQNNGVVDDSQLPKDRFSAERLKGVDSTLKIQPAKLEDSAVYLCASSLDRVGTEAFFGQGTRLTVV.

V and J are TRBV2 and TRBJ1-4, with D possibly matching TRBD1 (5 bases). Germline V gives CDR1 SNHLY, CDR2 FYNNEI. Trimming removed 7 bases at V and 4 bases at J, with 13 bases between. The CDR3 runs 14 residues. CDR3 sequence (DNA): TGTGCCAGCATCCCCGGGGGTTTTAATGAAAAACTGTTTTTT. Translation: CASIPGGFNEKLFF. The full variable domain, with the rest looked up from reference TRBV2 and TRBJ1-4, is EPEVTQTPSHQVTQMGQEVILRCVPISNHLYFYWYRQILGQKVEFLVSFYNNEISEKSEIFDDQFSVERPDGSNFTLKIRSTKLEDSAMYFCASIPGGFNEKLFFGSGTQLSVL.

The rearrangement uses TRBV12-3 or TRBV12-4 and TRBJ2-5; perhaps TRBD2 as D (6 bases). V lost 4 bases and J lost 5, with 11 bases in between. The CDR3 has 13 residues. This chain's CDR3 is CASSWTRGETQYF. The CDR3 DNA follows: TGTGCCAGCAGTTGGACACGGGGGGAGACCCAGTACTTC.

This clone has a single count. This chain connects TRBV4-2 to TRBJ1-3; tentative D call: TRBD1 (6 bases). This CDR3 has 16 amino acids. V lost 1 base and J 0 bases, leaving 10 bases between the germline ends. The germline V gene has CDR1 LGHNA and CDR2 YNFKEQ. This chain's CDR3 is CASSQAGQSSGNTIYF. The CDR3 DNA reads TGTGCCAGCAGCCAAGCAGGACAGTCCTCTGGAAACACCATATATTTT.

The chain couples TRBV18 to TRBJ1-4; TRBD1 might be the D (6 bases). Trimming removed 6 bases at V and 0 bases at J, with 11 bases between. The CDR3 is 15 residues long. CDR1 and CDR2 from the germline V gene are KGHSH and LQKENI. The CDR3 is CASSHEGATNEKLFF. As DNA, the CDR3 is TGTGCCAGCTCGCACGAGGGGGCAACTAATGAAAAACTGTTTTTT.

This sequence joins TRBV19 and TRBJ1-2, with a weak D call TRBD1 (6 bases). Deletions cut 2 bases from V and 0 bases from J, with 10 bases between. The CDR3 is made up of 15 amino acids. Germline values: CDR1 LNHDA, CDR2 SQIVND (reference sequence). This CDR3 is CASSIKTGANYGYTF. In nucleotides, the CDR3 is TGTGCCAGTAGTATAAAGACAGGAGCTAACTATGGCTACACCTTC.

The chain recombines TRBV29-1 with TRBJ2-5; 8 bases fit TRBD2. V lost 7 bases, J lost 1 base, and 5 bases stayed unmatched. This CDR3 comprises 13 residues. The germline V gene has CDR1 SQVTM and CDR2 ANQGSEA. CDR3 protein: CSDGGTSQETQYF. The DNA of the CDR3 is TGCAGCGACGGAGGGACTAGCCAAGAGACCCAGTACTTC.

The chain is built from TRBV5-6 and TRBJ1-2; a weak D match, TRBD1 (5 bases). This CDR3 comprises 13 residues. The germline V gene has CDR1 SGHDT and CDR2 YYEEEE. V shed 4 bases and J shed 7 bases, with 14 bases lying between them. The CDR3 is CASSTKGLFGYTF. For the CDR3, the DNA is TGTGCCAGCAGCACTAAGGGGCTGTTTGGCTACACCTTC.

This clone has only a few counts. This chain links TRBV14 with TRBJ1-3; 7 bases map to TRBD1. The CDR3 runs to 16 residues. Germline V gives CDR1 SGHDN, CDR2 FVKESK. V lost 4 bases to trimming and J lost 0 bases; unmatched junction nucleotides: 6. In DNA, the CDR3 is TGTGCCAGCAGCCCGTTGGGACAGATCTCTGGAAACACCATATATTTT. This gives the protein CASSPLGQISGNTIYF.

The rearrangement links TRBV19 to TRBJ2-1; 10 nucleotides align to TRBD1. Germline V gene data show CDR1 as LNHDA and CDR2 as SQIVND (reference sequence). The CDR3 has 15 amino acids. J gave up 8 bases and V 4 bases, and 8 bases lay outside the gene matches. The CDR3 coding sequence is TGTGCCAGTAGTAGTCGGACAGGGGGTGGGGATGAGCAGTTCTTC. It codes for CASSSRTGGGDEQFF.

V is TRBV5-8 and J is TRBJ2-5; no reliable D call. The V gene lost 2 bases and the J gene lost 1 base, with 15 bases spanning the gap. The germline V gene encodes CDR1 SGHTS and CDR2 YDEGEE. This CDR3 has 16 residues. CDR3 in DNA: TGTGCCAGCAGCTTCACCTTCGCCCAGCGCCAAGAGACCCAGTACTTC. Translation gives CASSFTFAQRQETQYF.

The chain couples TRBV10-3 to TRBJ1-5; TRBD1 matches 7 bases. The germline V gene has CDR1 ENHRY and CDR2 SYGVKD. The CDR3 is 13 amino acids. Trimming removed 8 bases from V and 3 bases from J; junction bases left unmatched: 4. The CDR3, as DNA: TGTGCCATCGGCGACAGGGACAATCAGCCCCAGCATTTT. Its protein product is CAIGDRDNQPQHF.

This rearrangement joins TRBV28 to TRBJ1-5; D remains ambiguous. V lost 5 bases to trimming and J lost 2 bases, with 16 bases between them. CDR3 size: 16 residues. Germline V gene lookup returns CDR1 MDHEN and CDR2 SYDVKM. CDR3 sequence reads: CASSDLVRLGNQPQHF. The CDR3 bases are TGTGCCAGCAGTGACCTTGTCCGACTTGGCAATCAGCCCCAGCATTTT.

The chain combines TRBV2 with TRBJ2-3, with 7 bases aligning to TRBD2. Germline V gene sequence: CDR1 SNHLY, CDR2 FYNNEI. Trimming cost V 5 bases and J 0 bases; bases outside gene matches: 5. The CDR3 has 15 residues. The chain's CDR3 is CASSLQRGSTDTQYF. The CDR3 bases are TGTGCCAGCAGTTTACAGCGGGGCAGCACAGATACGCAGTATTTT.

The rearrangement links TRBV5-1 to TRBJ2-1; 8 bases are a match to TRBD2. Germline CDR1 SGHRS, CDR2 YFSETQ. The J segment lost 0 bases and the V segment lost 2 bases, leaving 1 base of the junction unmatched. This CDR3 has 15 amino acids. The CDR3 is CASSFSGDSYNEQFF. CDR3 DNA sequence: TGCGCCAGCAGCTTTAGCGGGGACTCCTACAATGAGCAGTTCTTC.

The table lists this clone with a count of one. V gene TRBV4-1 combines with J gene TRBJ1-2; TRBD1 matches at 10 bases. The CDR3 is 14 amino acids. The J segment lost 3 bases and the V segment lost 4 bases, leaving 2 bases of the junction unmatched. Germline V gene data show CDR1 as MGHRA and CDR2 as YSYEKL. The CDR3: CASSPGTGDYGYTF. The CDR3 DNA sequence: TGCGCCAGCAGCCCTGGGACAGGGGACTATGGCTACACCTTC.

The chain couples TRBV18 to TRBJ2-1, with 10 nucleotides matching TRBD2. The CDR3 is 15 amino acids. Losses at the gene ends were 2 bases for V and 3 bases for J; bases not matched to a gene: 1. The germline V gene has CDR1 KGHSH and CDR2 LQKENI. The CDR3 sequence is CASSPKRGGYNEQFF. For the CDR3, the DNA is TGTGCCAGCTCACCAAAGCGGGGGGGCTACAATGAGCAGTTCTTC.